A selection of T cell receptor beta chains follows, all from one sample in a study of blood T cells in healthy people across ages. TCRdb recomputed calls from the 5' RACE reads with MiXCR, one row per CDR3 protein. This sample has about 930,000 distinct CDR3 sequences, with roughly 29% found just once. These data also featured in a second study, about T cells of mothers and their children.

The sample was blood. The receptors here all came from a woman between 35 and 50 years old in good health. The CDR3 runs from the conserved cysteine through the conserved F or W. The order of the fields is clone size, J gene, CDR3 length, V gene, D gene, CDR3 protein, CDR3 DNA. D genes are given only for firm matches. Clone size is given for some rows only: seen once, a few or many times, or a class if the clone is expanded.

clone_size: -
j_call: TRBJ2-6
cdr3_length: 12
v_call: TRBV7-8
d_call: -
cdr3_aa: CASVKGANVLTF
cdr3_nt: TGTGCCAGCGTGAAGGGGGCCAACGTCCTGACTTTC

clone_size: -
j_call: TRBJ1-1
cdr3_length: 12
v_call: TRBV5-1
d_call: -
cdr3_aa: CASRASSTEAFF
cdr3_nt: TGCGCCTCGCGTGCGTCGAGCACTGAAGCTTTCTTT

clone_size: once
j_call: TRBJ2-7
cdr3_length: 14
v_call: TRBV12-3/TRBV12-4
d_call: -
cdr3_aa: CASSPGPNYNEQYF
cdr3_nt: TGTGCCAGCAGCCCGGGACCTAACTACAATGAGCAGTACTTC

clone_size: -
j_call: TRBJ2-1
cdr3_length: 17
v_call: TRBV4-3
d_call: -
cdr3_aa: CASSQDSNRVGHNEQFF
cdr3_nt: TGCGCCAGCAGCCAAGACTCTAATAGGGTAGGACACAATGAGCAGTTCTTC

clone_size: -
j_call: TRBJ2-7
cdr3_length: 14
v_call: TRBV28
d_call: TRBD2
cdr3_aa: CASRRGTGLGEQYF
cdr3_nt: TGTGCCAGCAGGCGGGGGACGGGGCTGGGCGAGCAGTACTTC

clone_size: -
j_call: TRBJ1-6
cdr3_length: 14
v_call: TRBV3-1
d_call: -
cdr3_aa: CASSLRDKNSPLHF
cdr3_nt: TGTGCCAGCAGCCTCCGGGACAAAAATTCACCCCTCCACTTT

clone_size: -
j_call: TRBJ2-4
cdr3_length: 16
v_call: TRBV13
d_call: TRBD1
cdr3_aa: CASSPLGTSGGGIQYF
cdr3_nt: TGTGCCAGCAGCCCTTTAGGGACTTCAGGGGGCGGCATTCAGTACTTC

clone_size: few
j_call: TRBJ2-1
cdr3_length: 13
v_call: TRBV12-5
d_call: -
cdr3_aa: CASGLDLGGSRFF
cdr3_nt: TGTGCTAGTGGTTTGGATTTGGGGGGTTCAAGGTTCTTC

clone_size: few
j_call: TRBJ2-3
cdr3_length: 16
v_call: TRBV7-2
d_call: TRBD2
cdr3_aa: CASSLAGGGLADTQYF
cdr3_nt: TGTGCCAGCAGCTTAGCGGGCGGGGGGCTTGCAGATACGCAGTATTTT

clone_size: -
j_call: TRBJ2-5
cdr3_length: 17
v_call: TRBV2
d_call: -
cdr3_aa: CASSDVLAGPTPETQYF
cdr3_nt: TGTGCCAGCAGTGATGTACTGGCGGGCCCGACCCCCGAGACCCAGTACTTC

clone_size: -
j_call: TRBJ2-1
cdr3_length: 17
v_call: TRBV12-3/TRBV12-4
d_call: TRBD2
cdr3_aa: CASTLPPTSGLYNEQFF
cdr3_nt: TGTGCCAGCACCTTACCTCCCACTAGCGGCCTCTACAATGAGCAGTTCTTC

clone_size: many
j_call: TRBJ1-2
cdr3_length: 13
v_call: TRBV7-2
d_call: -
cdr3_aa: CASSFLQDYGYTF
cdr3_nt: TGTGCCAGCAGCTTCCTACAGGACTATGGCTACACCTTC

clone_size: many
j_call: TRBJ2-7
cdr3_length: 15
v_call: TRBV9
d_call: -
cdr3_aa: CASSVALDSSYEQYF
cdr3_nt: TGTGCCAGCAGCGTAGCTTTGGACAGCTCCTACGAGCAGTACTTC

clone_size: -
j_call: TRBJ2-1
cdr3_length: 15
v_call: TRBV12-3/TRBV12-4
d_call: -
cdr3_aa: CASSLLRGDWDEQFF
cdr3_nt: TGTGCCAGCAGTTTATTAAGGGGGGATTGGGATGAGCAGTTCTTC

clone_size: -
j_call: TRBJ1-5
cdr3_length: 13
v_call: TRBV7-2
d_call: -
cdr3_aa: CASSYRGVQPQHF
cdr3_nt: TGTGCCAGCAGTTATAGGGGTGTTCAGCCCCAGCATTTT

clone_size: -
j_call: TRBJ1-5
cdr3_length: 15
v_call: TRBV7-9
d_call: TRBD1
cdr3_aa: CASSFGDRPNQPQHF
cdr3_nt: TGTGCCAGCAGCTTCGGGGACAGGCCAAATCAGCCCCAGCATTTT

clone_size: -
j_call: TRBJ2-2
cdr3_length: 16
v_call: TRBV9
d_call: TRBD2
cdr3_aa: CASSVSASGGTGELFF
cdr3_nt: TGTGCCAGCAGCGTATCGGCTAGCGGGGGGACCGGGGAGCTGTTTTTT

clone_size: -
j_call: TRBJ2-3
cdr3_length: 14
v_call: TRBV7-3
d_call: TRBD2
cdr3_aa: CASSWTSVLDTQYF
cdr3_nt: TGTGCCAGCAGCTGGACTAGCGTGCTGGATACGCAGTATTTT

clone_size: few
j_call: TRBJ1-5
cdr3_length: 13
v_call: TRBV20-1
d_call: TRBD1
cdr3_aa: CSASAGTDQPQHF
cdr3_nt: TGCAGTGCTAGCGCAGGGACAGATCAGCCCCAGCATTTT

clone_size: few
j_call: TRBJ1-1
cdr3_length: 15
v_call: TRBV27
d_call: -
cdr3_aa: CASSSGSTGNTEAFF
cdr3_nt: TGTGCCAGCAGTTCGGGTTCGACAGGGAACACTGAAGCTTTCTTT

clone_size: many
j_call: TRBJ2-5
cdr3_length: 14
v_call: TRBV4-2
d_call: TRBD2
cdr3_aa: CASSQGGGGETQYF
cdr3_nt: TGTGCCAGCAGCCAAGGAGGCGGGGGGGAGACCCAGTACTTC

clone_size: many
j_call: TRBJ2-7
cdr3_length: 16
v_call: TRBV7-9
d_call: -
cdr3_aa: CASSPRKAPSIGEQYF
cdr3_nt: TGTGCCAGCAGCCCACGGAAGGCTCCTTCCATAGGGGAGCAGTACTTC